This T cell receptor beta chain is drawn from a study of cytomegalovirus exposure and HLA in healthy donors. Study-level findings and limits: Analyses of presence and absence presupposed an approximately uniform sequencing depth across donors.

The CDR3 sequence is 16 residues long. Germline V lookup: CDR1 SSHAT, CDR2 FNYEAQ (reference sequence). V shed 0 bases and J 5 bases; nucleotides not matched to a gene: 4. PCR amplification relied on 60 Vbeta primers (plus 13 Jbeta primers). Measured with immunoSEQ multiplex PCR; TCRdb has only the in-frame clones, and not every one. The sample includes 60,000 to 70,000 clones. Worth noting for this clone: Its antigen remains unknown.

Source material: PBMCs. The sequence was collected from a boy between 10 and 17 years old in good health and CMV-seronegative. The J gene is TRBJ2-5, the V gene TRBV7-7; 12 bases are shared with TRBD1. The DNA of the CDR3 is TGTGCCAGCAGCTTAGCGGGACAGGGGGCTAGGGAGACCCAGTACTTC. Translation: CASSLAGQGARETQYF.